These 15 T cell receptor beta chains originate from one sample sequenced in a study of blood T cell repertoires in COVID-19. The method was immunoSEQ multiplex PCR; TCRdb's version includes in-frame clones alone and lacks a portion of them. The repertoire consists of 200,000 to 300,000 clones, with around 90% occurring once and the leading ten covering over 0.55%. The sequencing sample was made of peripheral blood. The source is a human donor in a cohort sampled during active COVID-19.

This chain uses TRBV27 with TRBJ2-7; maybe TRBD2 (6 bases). This CDR3 has 18 residues. Germline lookup yields CDR1 MNHEY and CDR2 SMNVEV (reference sequence). Trimming left V 0 bases short and J 2 bases short, with 20 bases between. The CDR3 loop is CASSLSIRGNGGTYEQYF. CDR3 DNA sequence: TGTGCCAGCAGTTTATCGATTCGTGGGAATGGCGGGACCTACGAGCAGTACTTC.

The J gene is TRBJ2-7, the V gene TRBV10-2, with 8 bases identical to TRBD1. Germline V gene sequence: CDR1 WSHSY, CDR2 SAAADI. The CDR3 extends over 13 amino acids. Trimming at V came to 4 bases and at J to 4 bases, leaving 3 bases not matched to a gene. In DNA, the CDR3 is TGCGCCAGCAGTGGGGGGGACAGGTACGAGCAGTACTTC. Protein: CASSGGDRYEQYF.

The chain couples TRBV28 to TRBJ2-1; 7 bases match TRBD2. Unmatched junction bases numbered 6, after V lost 6 bases and J lost 10 bases. Germline lookup yields CDR1 MDHEN and CDR2 SYDVKM. CDR3 length: 12 residues. The CDR3 coding sequence is TGTGCCAGCAGCCTCGTGGGAGGGGAGCAGTTCTTC. Translated: CASSLVGGEQFF.

The chain employs TRBV3-1 (or the pseudogene TRBV3-2) and TRBJ2-7, with D tentatively TRBD2 (6 bases). V shed 1 base and J shed 1 base, with 11 bases lying between them. The CDR3 length is 15 residues. Germline CDR1 reads LGHDT; CDR2 reads YNNKEL (reference sequence). CDR3 protein: CASSQVDYESYEQYF. The CDR3 region has the DNA TGTGCCAGCAGCCAAGTGGACTACGAATCCTACGAGCAGTACTTC.

The CDR3 is CASSSNDSLMNTEAFF. CDR3 DNA: TGTGCCAGTAGTTCGAACGACAGCCTCATGAACACTGAAGCTTTCTTT. The rearrangement links TRBV19 to TRBJ1-1, with a tentative D call TRBD1 (5 bases). CDR1 is LNHDA, CDR2 SQIVND, per germline (reference sequence). Trimming removed 5 bases at V and 0 bases at J, with 16 bases between. This CDR3 comprises 16 residues.

This sequence joins TRBV7-8 and TRBJ2-3; 14 bases are shared with TRBD2. Germline V CDR1 and CDR2: SGHVS, FQNEAQ. The CDR3 has 18 residues. The junction had 11 bases not matched to a gene; V was cut back by 5 bases and J by 4 bases. The CDR3 region is CASSLRLAGGLGADTQYF. DNA of the CDR3: TGTGCCAGCAGCCTAAGACTAGCGGGGGGGCTTGGTGCAGATACGCAGTATTTT.

This chain joins TRBV9 and TRBJ1-1; 9 bases match TRBD1. Germline CDR1 and CDR2: SGDLS and YYNGEE. The V and J ends lost 3 bases and 3 bases, in that order; junction bases with no gene match: 6. The CDR3 totals 15 residues. CDR3 in DNA: TGTGCCAGCAGCGGCGGGACAGGGTTTGACACTGAAGCTTTCTTT. Encoded protein: CASSGGTGFDTEAFF.

The CDR3 is CASSSDRGGEKLFF. The CDR3 DNA reads as TGTGCCAGCAGCTCCGACAGGGGGGGAGAAAAACTGTTTTTT. The chain recombines TRBV7-9 with TRBJ1-4; 9 nucleotides align to TRBD1. This CDR3 has 14 residues. V dropped 4 bases and J dropped 8; count of bases not matched to a gene: 5. Germline V gene lookup returns CDR1 SEHNR and CDR2 FQNEAQ (reference sequence).

The chain is built from TRBV28 and TRBJ1-1; D is possibly TRBD1 (6 bases). V was trimmed by 8 bases and J by 1 base, leaving 14 bases between them. This CDR3 is 14 amino acids long. Germline CDR1 is MDHEN and CDR2 is SYDVKM. Here the CDR3 reads CASDKQGTNTEAFF. The CDR3 bases are TGTGCCAGCGACAAACAGGGAACGAACACTGAAGCTTTCTTT.

This clone was seen a few times. The chain links TRBV9 to TRBJ1-2, with D perhaps TRBD1 (5 bases). The length of the CDR3 is 18 residues. Trimming cost V 0 bases and J 4 bases, with 22 bases left between them. Germline V gene sequence: CDR1 SGDLS, CDR2 YYNGEE. The CDR3 nucleotides read TGTGCCAGCAGCGTAGCCCCAGGGAGGGGTGGGTTTGGCTATGGCTACACCTTC. Translated: CASSVAPGRGGFGYGYTF.

The chain has TRBV10-3 and TRBJ2-7, with D possibly TRBD1 on 6 matching bases. The length of the CDR3 is 14 residues. Germline assignment: CDR1 ENHRY and CDR2 SYGVKD. V lost 7 bases, J lost 2 bases, and 15 bases lay in between. CDR3 loop: CAITANQGPYEQYF. CDR3 DNA sequence: TGTGCCATCACCGCGAATCAGGGGCCCTACGAGCAGTACTTC.

J is TRBJ1-4 and V is TRBV5-1, with D perhaps TRBD1 (6 bases). The V gene's germline CDR1 is SGHRS and CDR2 YFSETQ. V lost 4 bases, J lost 0 bases, and 10 bases lay in between. The CDR3 contains 15 residues. CDR3 sequence (DNA): TGCGCCAGCAGCCCGACAGGATCAACTAATGAAAAACTGTTTTTT. Amino acids: CASSPTGSTNEKLFF.

This chain links TRBV2 with TRBJ2-7; D call uncertain. V lost 4 bases and J lost 5, with 15 bases in between. CDR1 and CDR2 (germline): SNHLY, FYNNEI. The CDR3 consists of 14 residues. The DNA for the CDR3 is TGTGCCAGCAGTGTACCCTCCAGCGCCAACGAGCAGTACTTC. Translated: CASSVPSSANEQYF.

This clone was recorded once. This specimen includes other DNA sequences encoding the same CDR3. The chain joins TRBV2 to TRBJ2-7; D is perhaps TRBD2 (5 bases). This CDR3 region has 11 residues. CDR1 and CDR2 (germline): SNHLY, FYNNEI. V lost 7 bases to trimming and J lost 7 bases, with 11 bases between them. CDR3 coding DNA: TGTGCCAGCAAGGGTCGCGGGGAGCAGTACTTC. Translated: CASKGRGEQYF.

This clone was found a few times. J is TRBJ1-1 and V is TRBV4-1; 9 bases line up with TRBD1. This CDR3 has 14 amino acids. CDR1 and CDR2 (germline): MGHRA, YSYEKL. V lost 6 bases, J lost 4 bases, and 6 bases stayed unmatched. The CDR3 DNA is TGCGCCAGCAGTCGACCGGGACAGGGCACTGAAGCTTTCTTT. Its protein is CASSRPGQGTEAFF.